This is a list of T cell receptor beta chains from one sample in a study of a mutant IDH1 vaccine in newly diagnosed glioma. Generated by immunoSEQ multiplex PCR, the TCRdb table keeps only in-frame clones and is missing some. The sample lists tens of thousands of clones, approximately 80% occurring once. Their antigens remain unidentified. The material sequenced was PBMCs, taken from a glioma patient whose treatment included an IDH1 peptide vaccine. The receptors were gathered from a man aged 35 to 55 with glioma. The CDR3 runs from the conserved cysteine through the conserved F or W. Each record gives: D gene, V gene, J gene, clone size, CDR3 protein, CDR3 DNA. The D gene is left open where the match is weak. Size values are once, few and many counts, or a class for expanded clones, and some rows have none.

NA	TRBV30	TRBJ1-2	NA	CAWESRGYGYTF	TGTGCCTGGGAGTCTAGGGGCTATGGCTACACCTTC
TRBD2	TRBV5-6	TRBJ2-1	NA	CASSLAPTSGTYNEQFF	TGTGCCAGCAGCTTGGCACCGACTAGCGGGACCTACAATGAGCAGTTCTTC
TRBD1	TRBV5-6	TRBJ1-2	NA	CASSLTGTAYGYTF	TGTGCCAGCAGCCTAACCGGGACAGCCTATGGCTACACCTTC
TRBD2	TRBV28	TRBJ2-2	NA	CASSFPAFKLAGAHTGELFF	TGTGCCAGCAGTTTCCCCGCCTTCAAACTAGCGGGAGCTCACACCGGGGAGCTGTTTTTT
TRBD1	TRBV7-2	TRBJ2-5	NA	CASSPDRAHAWETQYF	TGTGCCAGCAGCCCGGACAGGGCACACGCCTGGGAGACCCAGTACTTC
NA	TRBV11-2	TRBJ1-2	NA	CASSLAGGVGYGYTF	TGTGCCAGCAGCTTAGCGGGGGGCGTAGGCTATGGCTACACCTTC
NA	TRBV4-2	TRBJ2-3	NA	CASSSGLMESDTQYF	TGTGCCAGCAGCTCAGGACTGATGGAATCAGATACGCAGTATTTT
NA	TRBV5-1	TRBJ2-4	NA	CASSPDIAKNIQYF	TGCGCCAGCAGCCCCGACATAGCCAAAAACATTCAGTACTTC
TRBD1	TRBV19	TRBJ2-2	NA	CATSWGTENTGELFF	TGTGCCACCTCTTGGGGGACAGAGAACACCGGGGAGCTGTTTTTT
NA	TRBV18	TRBJ1-2	NA	CASSPKIKETHHGYTF	TGTGCCAGCTCACCCAAGATTAAGGAGACCCACCATGGCTACACCTTC
TRBD1	TRBV7-6	TRBJ2-5	NA	CASSPRDRAAKTQYF	TGTGCCAGCAGCCCCCGGGACAGAGCGGCGAAGACCCAGTACTTC
NA	TRBV27	TRBJ2-1	NA	CASRSDGQSEFF	TGTGCCAGCAGATCCGACGGACAAAGCGAGTTCTTC
TRBD1	TRBV14	TRBJ2-7	NA	CASSPKAGGAFHEQYF	TGTGCCAGCAGTCCAAAGGCAGGGGGCGCGTTCCACGAGCAGTACTTC
NA	TRBV19	TRBJ1-2	NA	CASTPVMGGAIGYTF	TGTGCCAGTACCCCTGTAATGGGGGGCGCCATAGGCTACACCTTC
TRBD2	TRBV7-9	TRBJ2-1	NA	CASSPSIAGVEQFF	TGTGCCAGCAGCCCATCAATAGCGGGAGTTGAGCAGTTCTTC
NA	TRBV7-2	TRBJ1-1	few	CASSLMGHRNTEAFF	TGTGCCAGCTCGTTAATGGGACACAGGAACACTGAAGCTTTCTTT